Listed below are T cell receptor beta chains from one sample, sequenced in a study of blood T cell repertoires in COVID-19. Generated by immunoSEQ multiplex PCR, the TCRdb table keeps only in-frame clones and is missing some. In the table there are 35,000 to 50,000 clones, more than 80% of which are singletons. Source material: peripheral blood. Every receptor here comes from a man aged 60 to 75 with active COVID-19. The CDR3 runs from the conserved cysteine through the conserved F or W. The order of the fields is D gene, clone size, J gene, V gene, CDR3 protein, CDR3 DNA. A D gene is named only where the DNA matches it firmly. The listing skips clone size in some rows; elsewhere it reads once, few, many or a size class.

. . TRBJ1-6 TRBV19 CASSLQGTDSPLHF TGTGCCAGTAGTTTACAGGGTACTGATTCACCCCTCCACTTT
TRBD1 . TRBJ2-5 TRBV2 CASRRMTGEETQYF TGTGCCAGCAGAAGGATGACAGGGGAAGAGACCCAGTACTTC
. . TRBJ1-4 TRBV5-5 CASSFGEGYGEKLFF TGTGCCAGCAGCTTCGGGGAAGGGTATGGCGAAAAACTGTTTTTT
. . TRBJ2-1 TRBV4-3 CASSQDGTSSYNEQFF TGCGCCAGCAGCCAAGATGGCACCAGCTCCTACAATGAGCAGTTCTTC
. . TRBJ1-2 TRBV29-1 CSVERTSGDGYTF TGCAGCGTTGAAAGGACCAGCGGGGATGGCTACACCTTC
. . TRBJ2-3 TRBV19 CASSIAPVAGTDTQYF TGTGCCAGTAGTATAGCCCCTGTAGCTGGCACAGATACGCAGTATTTT
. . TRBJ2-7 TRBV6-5 CASTLGAGAEQYF TGTGCCAGCACTCTAGGAGCGGGCGCCGAGCAGTACTTC
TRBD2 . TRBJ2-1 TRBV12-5 CASGPLSGTSGPRSSYNEQFF TGTGCTAGTGGGCCGCTCTCCGGGACTAGCGGTCCCCGGAGCTCCTACAATGAGCAGTTCTTC
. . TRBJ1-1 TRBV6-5 CASSRTENTEAFF TGTGCCAGCAGCCGGACTGAGAACACTGAAGCTTTCTTT
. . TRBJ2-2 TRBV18 CASSPSPYTGELFF TGTGCCAGCTCACCATCCCCCTACACCGGGGAGCTGTTTTTT
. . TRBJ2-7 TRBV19 CASSTTGGEQYF TGTGCCAGTAGCACGACAGGCGGCGAGCAGTACTTC
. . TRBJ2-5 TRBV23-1 CASSTGQTQETQYF TGCGCCAGCAGTACAGGACAGACCCAAGAGACCCAGTACTTC
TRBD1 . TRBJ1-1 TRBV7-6 CASSLDPGQKAFF TGTGCCAGCAGCTTAGATCCGGGACAGAAAGCTTTCTTT
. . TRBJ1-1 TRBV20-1 CSASPVAGNTEAFF TGCAGTGCTAGTCCGGTAGCGGGGAACACTGAAGCTTTCTTT
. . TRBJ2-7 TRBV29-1 CSVKGYEQYF TGCAGCGTAAAGGGGTACGAGCAGTACTTC
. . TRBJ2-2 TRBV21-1 CASSNGLAGVPVGELFF TGTGCCAGCAGCAACGGACTAGCGGGAGTACCGGTCGGGGAGCTGTTTTTT
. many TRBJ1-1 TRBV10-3 CAISNGQPEAFF TGTGCCATCAGTAACGGACAGCCCGAAGCTTTCTTT
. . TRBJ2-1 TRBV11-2 CASSLRSGEQFF TGTGCCAGCAGCTTGCGGAGCGGGGAGCAGTTCTTC
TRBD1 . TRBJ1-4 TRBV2 CASIGYSDRRLIEKLFF TGTGCCAGCATAGGTTATTCGGACAGGCGTCTTATTGAAAAACTGTTTTTT
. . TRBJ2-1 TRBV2 CASGPYNEQFF TGTGCCAGTGGCCCTTACAATGAGCAGTTCTTC
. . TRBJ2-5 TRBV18 CASSPQGGSQETQYF TGTGCCAGCTCACCTCAGGGGGGTTCACAAGAGACCCAGTACTTC
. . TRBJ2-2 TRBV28 CASSLPTRRENTGELFF TGTGCCAGCAGTTTACCAACCCGAAGAGAGAACACCGGGGAGCTGTTTTTT
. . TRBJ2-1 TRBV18 CASSRGDQKNEQFF TGTGCCAGCTCACGGGGGGACCAAAAGAATGAGCAGTTCTTC
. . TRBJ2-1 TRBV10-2 CATKSNNNEQFF TGCGCCACCAAATCTAATAACAATGAGCAGTTCTTC
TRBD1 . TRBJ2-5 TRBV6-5 CASSPTGAYQETQYF TGTGCCAGCAGTCCTACAGGGGCTTACCAAGAGACCCAGTACTTC
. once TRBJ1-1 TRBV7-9 CASSLVPEDTEAFF TGTGCCAGCAGCTTAGTTCCCGAGGACACTGAAGCTTTCTTT
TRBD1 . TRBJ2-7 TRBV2 CASIWTGGATYEQYF TGTGCCAGCATCTGGACAGGGGGCGCCACCTACGAGCAGTACTTC
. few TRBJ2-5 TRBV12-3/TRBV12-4 CASSPEQETQYF TGTGCCAGCAGCCCGGAGCAAGAGACCCAGTACTTC
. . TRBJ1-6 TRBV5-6 CASSLKSLGGSPLHF TGTGCCAGCAGCTTGAAAAGCCTAGGCGGTTCACCCCTCCACTTT
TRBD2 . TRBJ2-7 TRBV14 CASSQAGAPGLAYEQYF TGTGCCAGCAGCCAAGCAGGAGCTCCGGGACTAGCCTACGAGCAGTACTTC
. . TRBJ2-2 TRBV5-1 CASSLTRVSNTGELFF TGCGCCAGCAGCTTAACGAGGGTTTCGAACACCGGGGAGCTGTTTTTT
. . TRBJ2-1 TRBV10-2 CASSAQAENEQFF TGCGCCAGCAGTGCACAGGCGGAGAATGAGCAGTTCTTC
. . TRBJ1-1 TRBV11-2 CASSGMNTEAFF TGTGCCAGTTCGGGGATGAACACTGAAGCTTTCTTT
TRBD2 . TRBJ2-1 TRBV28 CASSLTSGSPKNEQFF TGTGCCAGCAGTTTGACTAGCGGGAGCCCAAAGAATGAGCAGTTCTTC
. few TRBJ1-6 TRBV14 CASSQGSSYNSPLHF TGTGCCAGCAGCCAGGGGAGCTCCTATAATTCACCCCTCCACTTT
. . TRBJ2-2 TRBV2 CASTGVNTGELFF TGTGCCAGCACGGGGGTGAACACCGGGGAGCTGTTTTTT
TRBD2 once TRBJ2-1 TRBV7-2 CASSLWAGGSSYNEQFF TGTGCCAGCAGCTTATGGGCGGGAGGGAGCTCCTACAATGAGCAGTTCTTC
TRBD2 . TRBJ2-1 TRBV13 CASSLETSGKSSYNEQFF TGTGCCAGCAGCTTAGAAACTAGCGGGAAAAGCTCCTACAATGAGCAGTTCTTC
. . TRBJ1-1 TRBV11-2 CASSYLQGDTEAFF TGTGCCAGCAGCTACTTACAGGGTGACACTGAAGCTTTCTTT
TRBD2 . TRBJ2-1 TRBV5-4 CASSPGLAGGGANEQFF TGTGCCAGCAGCCCGGGACTAGCGGGAGGGGGGGCCAATGAGCAGTTCTTC
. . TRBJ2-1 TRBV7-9 CASSLDGGTYNEQFF TGTGCCAGCAGCTTAGACGGCGGGACCTACAATGAGCAGTTCTTC
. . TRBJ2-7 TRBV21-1 CASSKARLEGATPYEQYF TGTGCCAGCAGCAAAGCACGATTGGAGGGGGCGACCCCCTACGAGCAGTACTTC
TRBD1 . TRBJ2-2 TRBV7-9 CASRFRDRERTGELFF TGTGCCAGCAGATTCCGGGACAGGGAAAGGACCGGGGAGCTGTTTTTT
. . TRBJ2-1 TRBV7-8 CASSFYRGSGNEQFF TGTGCCAGCAGCTTTTACCGAGGGAGCGGCAATGAGCAGTTCTTC
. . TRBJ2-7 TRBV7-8 CASSPLRGGGGYEQYF TGTGCCAGCAGCCCCCTTCGCGGAGGCGGTGGCTACGAGCAGTACTTC
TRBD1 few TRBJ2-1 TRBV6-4 CASSDSGQGAANEQFF TGTGCCAGCAGTGACTCGGGACAGGGGGCGGCCAATGAGCAGTTCTTC
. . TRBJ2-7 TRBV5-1 CASSLTGYEQYF TGCGCCAGCAGCTTGACGGGTTACGAGCAGTACTTC
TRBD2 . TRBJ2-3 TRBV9 CASSVGLAGEDTQYF TGTGCCAGCAGCGTAGGGCTAGCGGGAGAGGATACGCAGTATTTT
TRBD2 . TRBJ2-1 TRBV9 CASSTTSVNEQFF TGTGCCAGCAGCACCACTAGCGTCAATGAGCAGTTCTTC
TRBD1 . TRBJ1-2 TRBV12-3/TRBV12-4 CASRTDRVSGYTF TGTGCCAGCAGAACGGACAGGGTGTCTGGCTACACCTTC
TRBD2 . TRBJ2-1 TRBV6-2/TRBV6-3 CASSFLAGGGNEQFF TGTGCCAGCAGTTTCCTAGCGGGAGGGGGCAATGAGCAGTTCTTC
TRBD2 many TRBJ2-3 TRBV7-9 CASSLIGSGSTDTQYF TGTGCCAGCAGCTTAATTGGTAGCGGGAGTACAGATACGCAGTATTTT
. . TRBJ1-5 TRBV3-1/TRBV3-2 CASSQGQEGNQPQHF TGTGCCAGCAGCCAAGGACAGGAAGGAAATCAGCCCCAGCATTTT
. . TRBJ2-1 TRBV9 CASSVGNLGEQFF TGTGCCAGCAGCGTAGGGAATCTAGGTGAGCAGTTCTTC